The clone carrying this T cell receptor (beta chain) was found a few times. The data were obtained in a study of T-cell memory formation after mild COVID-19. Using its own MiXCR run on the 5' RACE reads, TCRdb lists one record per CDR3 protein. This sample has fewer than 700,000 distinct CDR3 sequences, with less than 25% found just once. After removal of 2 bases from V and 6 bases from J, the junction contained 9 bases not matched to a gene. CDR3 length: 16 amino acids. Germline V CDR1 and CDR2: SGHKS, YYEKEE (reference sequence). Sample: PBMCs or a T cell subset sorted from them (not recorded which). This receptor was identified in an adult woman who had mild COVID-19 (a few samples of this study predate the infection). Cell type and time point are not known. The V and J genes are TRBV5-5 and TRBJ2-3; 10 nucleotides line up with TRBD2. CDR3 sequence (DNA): TGTGCCAGCAGCTTCTCTAGCGGGGGACCTTTGGATACGCAGTATTTT. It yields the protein CASSFSSGGPLDTQYF.